The clone carrying this TCR beta chain is a singleton in its sample. The antigen is not known. The CDR3 length is 15 residues. Trimming took off 6 bases at V and 0 bases at J, with 11 bases between the two ends. Germline V lookup: CDR1 LNHDA, CDR2 SQIVND (reference sequence). Libraries were prepared by immunoSEQ multiplex PCR; TCRdb keeps only in-frame clonotypes and omits some of them. The data contain a few million clones, roughly 95% of them singletons. Positively selected for CCR7, the CD45RO-negative cells used as naive CD8 cells excluded terminally differentiated effector memory CD45RA+ cells. The record originates from a study of shared clonotypes between healthy human individuals. General study points: Expectations were that clonotype sharing among donors would be affected by sequencing depth. Shared clonotypes across all four donors exceeded non-shared ones in generation probability.

This TCR was recovered from a young man in good health. Some clones in this sample may be carry-over from other donors' samples. The genes are TRBV19 and TRBJ1-4; maybe TRBD1 (5 bases). Sequences were obtained from naive CD8+ T cells from PBMCs. CDR3 nucleotide sequence: TGTGCCAGTAGCCGAGGGGTTGCAACTAATGAAAAACTGTTTTTT. Translated: CASSRGVATNEKLFF.